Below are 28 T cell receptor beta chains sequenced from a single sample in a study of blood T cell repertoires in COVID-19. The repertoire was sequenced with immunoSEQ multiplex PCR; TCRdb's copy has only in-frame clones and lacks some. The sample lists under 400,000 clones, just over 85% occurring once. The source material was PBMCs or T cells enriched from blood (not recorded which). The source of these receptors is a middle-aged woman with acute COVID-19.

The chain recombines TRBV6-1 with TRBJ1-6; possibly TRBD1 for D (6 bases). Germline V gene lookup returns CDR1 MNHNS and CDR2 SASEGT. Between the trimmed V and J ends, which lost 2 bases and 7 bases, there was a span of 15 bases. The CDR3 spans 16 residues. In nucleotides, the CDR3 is TGTGCCAGCAGTGAACCAGGGGAGGGCGTCAATTCACCCCTCCACTTT. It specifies CASSEPGEGVNSPLHF.

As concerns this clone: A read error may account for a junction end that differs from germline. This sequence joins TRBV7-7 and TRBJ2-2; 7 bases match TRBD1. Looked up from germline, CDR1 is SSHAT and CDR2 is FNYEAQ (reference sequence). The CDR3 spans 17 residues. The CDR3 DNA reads TGTGCTAGCAGCCTCGGGATACAGGGGACGAGGGCCGGGGAGCTGTTTTTT. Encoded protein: CASSLGIQGTRAGELFF.

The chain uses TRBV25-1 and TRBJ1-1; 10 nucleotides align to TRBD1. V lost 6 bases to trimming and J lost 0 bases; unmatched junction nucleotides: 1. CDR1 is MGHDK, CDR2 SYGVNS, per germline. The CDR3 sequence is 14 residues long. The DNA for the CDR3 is TGTGCCAGCAGGGGACAGGGGCTGAACACTGAAGCTTTCTTT. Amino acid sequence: CASRGQGLNTEAFF.

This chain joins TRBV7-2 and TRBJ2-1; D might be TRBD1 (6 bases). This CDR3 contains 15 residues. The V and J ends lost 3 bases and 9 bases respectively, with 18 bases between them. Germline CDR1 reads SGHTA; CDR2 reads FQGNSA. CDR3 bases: TGTGCCAGCAGCTTCCTGGTCTACAGGGTTGCTGAGCAGTTCTTC. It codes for CASSFLVYRVAEQFF. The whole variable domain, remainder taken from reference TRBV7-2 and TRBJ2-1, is GAGVSQSPSNKVTEKGKDVELRCDPISGHTALYWYRQSLGQGLEFLIYFQGNSAPDKSGLPSDRFSAERTGGSVSTLTIQRTQQEDSAVYLCASSFLVYRVAEQFFGPGTRLTVL.

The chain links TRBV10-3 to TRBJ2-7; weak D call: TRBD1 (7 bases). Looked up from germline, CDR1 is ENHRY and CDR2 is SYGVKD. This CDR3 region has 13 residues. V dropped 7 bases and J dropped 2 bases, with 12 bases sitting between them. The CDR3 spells CAIMAGGTYEQYF. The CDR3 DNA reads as TGTGCCATCATGGCAGGGGGGACCTACGAGCAGTACTTC.

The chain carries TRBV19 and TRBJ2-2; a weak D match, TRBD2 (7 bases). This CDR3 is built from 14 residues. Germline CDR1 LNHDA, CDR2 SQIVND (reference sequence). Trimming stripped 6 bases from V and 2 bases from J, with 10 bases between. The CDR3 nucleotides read TGTGCCAGTAGGGGAGGGGGAAACACCGGGGAGCTGTTTTTT. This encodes CASRGGGNTGELFF.

The chain's CDR3 is CASSVRLAGGKGSYNEQFF. The CDR3 DNA follows: TGTGCCAGCAGCGTCCGACTAGCGGGCGGGAAAGGCTCCTACAATGAGCAGTTCTTC. V gene TRBV9 combines with J gene TRBJ2-1; TRBD2 matches 10 bases. This CDR3 spans 19 amino acids. CDR1 is SGDLS, CDR2 YYNGEE, per germline. V trimming: 2 bases; J trimming: 0 bases; junction bases outside the gene matches: 11.

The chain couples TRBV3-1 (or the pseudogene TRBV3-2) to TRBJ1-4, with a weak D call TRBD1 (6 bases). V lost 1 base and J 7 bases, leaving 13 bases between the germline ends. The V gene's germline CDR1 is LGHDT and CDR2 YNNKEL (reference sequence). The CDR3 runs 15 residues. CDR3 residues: CASSQVSGVGEKLFF. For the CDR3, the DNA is TGTGCCAGCAGCCAAGTTTCAGGGGTGGGTGAAAAACTGTTTTTT.

CDR3 residues: CASSLQGAYGYTF. As DNA, the CDR3 is TGTGCCAGCAGCCTACAGGGGGCGTACGGCTACACCTTC. The rearrangement uses TRBV14 and TRBJ1-2; TRBD1 matches 9 bases. There are 13 residues in the CDR3. From germline, CDR1 is SGHDN and CDR2 FVKESK. The ends lost 4 bases at V and 8 bases at J; junction bases unmatched: 5. Variable domain in full (rest from reference TRBV14 and TRBJ1-2): EAGVTQFPSHSVIEKGQTVTLRCDPISGHDNLYWYRRVMGKEIKFLLHFVKESKQDESGMPNNRFLAERTGGTYSTLKVQPAELEDSGVYFCASSLQGAYGYTFGSGTRLTVV.

Here the CDR3 DNA reads TGTGCCAGCAGCTTACAGGGCCGGAACACCGGGGAGCTGTTTTTT. Amino acids: CASSLQGRNTGELFF. The chain couples TRBV7-2 to TRBJ2-2; TRBD1 is a possible D gene (5 bases). V dropped 2 bases and J dropped 1 base, with 8 bases sitting between them. The CDR3 contains 15 residues. The germline V gene encodes CDR1 SGHTA and CDR2 FQGNSA.

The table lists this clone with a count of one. In DNA form, the CDR3 reads TGTGCCAGCAGTTACTCCGAGCGGAAGAGCACAGATACGCAGTATTTT. Its translation is CASSYSERKSTDTQYF. V gene TRBV6-2 or TRBV6-3 combines with J gene TRBJ2-3; a weak D match, TRBD2 (5 bases). This CDR3 has 16 residues. V was trimmed by 0 bases and J by 0 bases, leaving 10 bases between them. Germline V gives CDR1 MNHEY, CDR2 SVGEGT.

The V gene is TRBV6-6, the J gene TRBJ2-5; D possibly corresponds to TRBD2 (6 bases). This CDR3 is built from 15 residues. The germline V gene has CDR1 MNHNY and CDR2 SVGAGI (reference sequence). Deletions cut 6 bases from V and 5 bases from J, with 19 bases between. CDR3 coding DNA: TGTGCCAGCAGCCGGACTCTCACTGGAGGGGAGACCCAGTACTTC. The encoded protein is CASSRTLTGGETQYF.

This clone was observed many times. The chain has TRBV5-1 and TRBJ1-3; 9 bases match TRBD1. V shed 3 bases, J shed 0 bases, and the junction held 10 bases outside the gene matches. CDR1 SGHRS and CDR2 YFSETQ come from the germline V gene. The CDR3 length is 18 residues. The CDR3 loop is CASSYLGQGESSGNTIYF. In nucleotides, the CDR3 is TGCGCCAGCAGCTACCTGGGACAGGGAGAAAGCTCTGGAAACACCATATATTTT.

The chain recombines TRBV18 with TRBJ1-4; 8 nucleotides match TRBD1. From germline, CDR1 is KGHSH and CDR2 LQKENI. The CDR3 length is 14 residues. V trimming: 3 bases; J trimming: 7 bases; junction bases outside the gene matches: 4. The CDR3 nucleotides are TGTGCCAGCTCACCTAGACAGGGGTCTGAAAAACTGTTTTTT. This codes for CASSPRQGSEKLFF. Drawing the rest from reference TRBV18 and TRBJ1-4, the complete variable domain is NAGVMQNPRHLVRRRGQEARLRCSPMKGHSHVYWYRQLPEEGLKFMVYLQKENIIDESGMPKERFSAEFPKEGPSILRIQQVVRGDSAAYFCASSPRQGSEKLFFGSGTQLSVL.

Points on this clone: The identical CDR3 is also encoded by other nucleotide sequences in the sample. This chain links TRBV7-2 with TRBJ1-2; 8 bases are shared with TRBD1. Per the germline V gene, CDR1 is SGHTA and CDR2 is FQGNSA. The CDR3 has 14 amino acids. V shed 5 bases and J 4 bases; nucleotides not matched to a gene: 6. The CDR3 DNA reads TGTGCCAGCAGCCCTTCAGGACAGGGCTATGGCTACACCTTC. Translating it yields CASSPSGQGYGYTF. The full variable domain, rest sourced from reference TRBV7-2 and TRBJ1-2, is GAGVSQSPSNKVTEKGKDVELRCDPISGHTALYWYRQSLGQGLEFLIYFQGNSAPDKSGLPSDRFSAERTGGSVSTLTIQRTQQEDSAVYLCASSPSGQGYGYTFGSGTRLTVV.

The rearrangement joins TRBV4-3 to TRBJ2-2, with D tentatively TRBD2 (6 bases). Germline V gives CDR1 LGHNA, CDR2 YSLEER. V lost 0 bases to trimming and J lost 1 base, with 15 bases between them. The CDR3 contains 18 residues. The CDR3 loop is CASSQDYLQGGNTGELFF. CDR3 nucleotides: TGCGCCAGCAGCCAAGATTATCTTCAGGGAGGGAACACCGGGGAGCTGTTTTTT.

CDR3: CASSQEVRGGEQYF. The CDR3 DNA sequence: TGTGCCAGCAGCCAAGAAGTCCGAGGAGGGGAGCAGTACTTC. J is TRBJ2-7 and V is TRBV3-1 (or the pseudogene TRBV3-2); D may be TRBD2 (6 bases). Deletions cut 0 bases from V and 7 bases from J, with 13 bases between. Germline CDR1 reads LGHDT; CDR2 reads YNNKEL (reference sequence). There are 14 residues in the CDR3.

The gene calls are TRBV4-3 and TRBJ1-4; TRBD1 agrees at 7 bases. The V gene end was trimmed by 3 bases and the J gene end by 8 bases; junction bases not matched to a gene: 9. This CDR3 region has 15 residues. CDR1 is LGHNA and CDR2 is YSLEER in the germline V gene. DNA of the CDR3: TGCGCCAGCAGCCATGGAGACAGGGTAGAAGAAAAACTGTTTTTT. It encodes CASSHGDRVEEKLFF.

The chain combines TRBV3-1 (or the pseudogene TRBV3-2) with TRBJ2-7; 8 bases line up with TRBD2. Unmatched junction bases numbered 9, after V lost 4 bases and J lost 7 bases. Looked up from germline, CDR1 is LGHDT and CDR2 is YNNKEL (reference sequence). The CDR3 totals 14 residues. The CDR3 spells CASSRLAFGAEQYF. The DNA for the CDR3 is TGTGCCAGCAGCCGACTAGCGTTTGGTGCGGAGCAGTACTTC.

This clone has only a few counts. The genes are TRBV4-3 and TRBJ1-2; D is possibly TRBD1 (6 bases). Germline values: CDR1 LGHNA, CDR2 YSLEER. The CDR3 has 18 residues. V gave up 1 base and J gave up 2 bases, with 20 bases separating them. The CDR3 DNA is TGCGCCAGCAGCCAAGCCGAGAAATTAGCACAGGGCAACTATGGCTACACCTTC. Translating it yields CASSQAEKLAQGNYGYTF.

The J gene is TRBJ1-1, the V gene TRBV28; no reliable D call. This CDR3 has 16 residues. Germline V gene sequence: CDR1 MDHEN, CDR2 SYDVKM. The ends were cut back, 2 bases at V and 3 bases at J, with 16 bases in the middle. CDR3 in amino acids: CASSLGRSSGYTEAFF. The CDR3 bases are TGTGCCAGCAGTTTAGGGCGGTCCAGCGGGTACACTGAAGCTTTCTTT. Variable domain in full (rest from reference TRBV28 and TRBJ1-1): DVKVTQSSRYLVKRTGEKVFLECVQDMDHENMFWYRQDPGLGLRLIYFSYDVKMKEKGDIPEGYSVSREKKERFSLILESASTNQTSMYLCASSLGRSSGYTEAFFGQGTRLTVV.

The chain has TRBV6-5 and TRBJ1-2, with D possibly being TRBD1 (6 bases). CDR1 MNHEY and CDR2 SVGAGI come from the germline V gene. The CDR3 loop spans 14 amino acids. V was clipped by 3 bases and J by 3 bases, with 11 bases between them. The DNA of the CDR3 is TGTGCCAGCAGTTATCGTGGACAGCACTATGGCTACACCTTC. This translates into CASSYRGQHYGYTF.

In DNA, the CDR3 is TGTGCCAGCAGCTTTAGGGGCGCAGGGAACACTGAAGCTTTCTTT. It encodes CASSFRGAGNTEAFF. V usage is TRBV7-2 and J usage is TRBJ1-1; D perhaps matches TRBD1 (5 bases). The CDR3 contains 15 residues. V was pared by 3 bases and J by 1 base, with 12 bases between. Germline assignment: CDR1 SGHTA and CDR2 FQGNSA.

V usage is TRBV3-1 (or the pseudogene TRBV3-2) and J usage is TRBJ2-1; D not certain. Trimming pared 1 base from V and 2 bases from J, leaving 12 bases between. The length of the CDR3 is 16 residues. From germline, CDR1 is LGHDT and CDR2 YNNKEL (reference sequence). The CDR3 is CASSQVLDKAYNEQFF. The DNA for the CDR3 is TGTGCCAGCAGCCAAGTATTAGACAAAGCCTACAATGAGCAGTTCTTC.

The CDR3 DNA follows: TGTGCCAGCAGCCCCGGGACAGGGCATGGCTACACCTTC. Encoded protein: CASSPGTGHGYTF. The chain recombines TRBV7-2 with TRBJ1-2; 9 bases are shared with TRBD1. Germline V gene sequence: CDR1 SGHTA, CDR2 FQGNSA. The CDR3 is made up of 13 amino acids. V lost 5 bases to trimming and J lost 6 bases; unmatched junction nucleotides: 4.

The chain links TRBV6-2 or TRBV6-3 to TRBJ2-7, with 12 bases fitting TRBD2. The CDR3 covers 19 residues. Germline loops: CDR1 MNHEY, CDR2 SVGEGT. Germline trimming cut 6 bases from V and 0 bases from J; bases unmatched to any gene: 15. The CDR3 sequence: CASSHYGLAGKRASYEQYF. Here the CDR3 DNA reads TGTGCCAGCAGCCACTACGGACTAGCGGGAAAGCGGGCCTCCTACGAGCAGTACTTC.

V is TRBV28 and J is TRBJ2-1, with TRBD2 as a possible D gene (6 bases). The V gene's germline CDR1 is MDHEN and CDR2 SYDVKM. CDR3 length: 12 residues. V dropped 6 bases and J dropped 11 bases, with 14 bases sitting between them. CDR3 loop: CASRPAGRKQFF. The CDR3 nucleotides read TGTGCCAGCAGACCCGCGGGGCGGAAGCAGTTCTTC. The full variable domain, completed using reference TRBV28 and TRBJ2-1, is DVKVTQSSRYLVKRTGEKVFLECVQDMDHENMFWYRQDPGLGLRLIYFSYDVKMKEKGDIPEGYSVSREKKERFSLILESASTNQTSMYLCASRPAGRKQFFGPGTRLTVL.

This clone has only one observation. As DNA, the CDR3 is TGTGCCAGCAGCTTAAGGGCAGGGGGAATCTACGAGCAGTACTTC. This codes for CASSLRAGGIYEQYF. The V gene is TRBV7-9, the J gene TRBJ2-7; 7 bases agree with TRBD1. The CDR3 extends over 15 amino acids. Germline V gene data show CDR1 as SEHNR and CDR2 as FQNEAQ (reference sequence). The J segment lost 3 bases and the V segment lost 2 bases, leaving 7 bases of the junction unmatched.